This T cell receptor (beta chain) was sequenced in a study of shared clonotypes between healthy human individuals. Across the whole study: Sampling drew on donors who were a couple of women and a few men aged 18 to 49.

Germline values: CDR1 MNHEY, CDR2 SVGAGI. Both ends counted, the CDR3 spans 13 residues. Concerning this clone itself: The DNA is left out, because the CDR3 cannot be placed on it with certainty; the CDR3 is given as TCRdb lists it.

The assay was immunoSEQ multiplex PCR, and TCRdb's table has in-frame clones only and misses some. The sample lists under 1,100,000 clones, more than 65% occurring once. V usage is TRBV6-5 and J usage is TRBJ2-5. The sample taken for sequencing was memory CD4+ T cells sorted from blood. Subset reported: CD45RA-negative fraction. The receptor was derived from a man aged 18 to 35 in good health. This CDR3 is CASSSSDQETQYF.